The 5 T cell receptor beta chains given below trace back to one sample, sequenced in a study of blood T cell repertoires in COVID-19. Clones were sequenced by immunoSEQ multiplex PCR, and TCRdb holds only the in-frame ones, with some missing. The sample lists 300,000 or so clones, 87% occurring once. Sequencing input: PBMCs or T cells enriched from blood (not recorded which). Source of these receptors: a woman aged 25-40 years who had recovered from COVID-19.

CDR3 nucleotide sequence: TGCGCCAGCAGCCCTGGGGTGCAGGGTAGTTCACCCCTCCACTTT. Its translation is CASSPGVQGSSPLHF. The rearrangement joins TRBV5-1 to TRBJ1-6; D is possibly TRBD1 (5 bases). Germline CDR1 reads SGHRS; CDR2 reads YFSETQ. CDR3 length: 15 residues. The V and J ends lost 4 bases and 9 bases respectively, with 17 bases between them.

The chain recombines TRBV7-8 with TRBJ1-2, with a possible D match to TRBD1 (5 bases). The length of the CDR3 is 15 residues. CDR1 and CDR2 (germline): SGHVS, FQNEAQ. The V end was cut by 4 bases, the J end by 2 bases, with 14 bases between. In nucleotides, the CDR3 is TGTGCCAGCAGCTCCAGGGTTGGGCAAAACTATGGCTACACCTTC. This codes for CASSSRVGQNYGYTF.

V and J are TRBV5-1 and TRBJ1-2; 7 bases agree with TRBD1. Unmatched junction bases numbered 13, after V lost 3 bases and J lost 8 bases. The CDR3 runs 15 residues. CDR1 and CDR2 (germline): SGHRS, YFSETQ. The CDR3 spells CASSSTRQGRTGYTF. The CDR3 nucleotides read TGCGCCAGCAGCTCCACAAGACAGGGACGTACAGGCTACACCTTC.

The chain joins TRBV3-1 (or the pseudogene TRBV3-2) to TRBJ1-2, with 7 bases lining up with TRBD1. Germline lookup yields CDR1 LGHDT and CDR2 YNNKEL (reference sequence). Losses at the gene ends were 5 bases for V and 14 bases for J; bases not matched to a gene: 8. This CDR3 contains 11 residues. CDR3 bases: TGTGCCAGCAGCTGCCCGACAGGGTGTACCTTC. This gives the protein CASSCPTGCTF.

The CDR3 here is CASTQWHRENYGYTF. For the CDR3, the DNA is TGTGCCAGCACCCAATGGCACAGGGAGAACTATGGCTACACCTTC. The chain has TRBV6-5 and TRBJ1-2, with D perhaps matching TRBD1 (6 bases). From germline, CDR1 is MNHEY and CDR2 SVGAGI. The CDR3 contains 15 residues. Trimming stripped 7 bases from V and 2 bases from J, with 17 bases between.